The rows below give T cell receptor beta chains drawn from one sample of a study of technical replicates of blood from several donors. Assay used: immunoSEQ multiplex PCR; TCRdb lists only in-frame clones, some missing. The table records around 67,000 clones, 80% to 95% of them present only once. What was sequenced was T cells isolated from PBMCs. The receptors shown here come from a human donor in good health. Each CDR3 is given with its conserved first and last residue. The order of the fields is J gene, clone size, V gene, D gene, CDR3 protein, CDR3 DNA. The D gene is left open where the match is weak. Expanded clones get a size class; other rows say once, few or many, or leave the size out.

TRBJ2-7,-,TRBV7-8,-,CASNKGLRDEQYF,TGTGCCAGCAACAAAGGGTTGAGGGACGAGCAGTACTTC
TRBJ2-7,-,TRBV5-1,-,CASSLRGGDYEQYF,TGCGCCAGCAGCTTACGCGGCGGGGACTACGAGCAGTACTTC
TRBJ1-1,-,TRBV27,TRBD1,CASSPRGSEAFF,TGTGCCAGCAGTCCCAGGGGGTCTGAAGCTTTCTTT
TRBJ1-1,once,TRBV4-3,TRBD1,CASSPGTGGKTEAFF,TGCGCCAGCAGCCCTGGGACAGGGGGTAAAACTGAAGCTTTCTTT
TRBJ1-2,-,TRBV6-6,TRBD1,CASSTDRVDGYTF,TGTGCCAGCAGCACAGACAGGGTTGATGGCTACACCTTC
TRBJ1-1,few,TRBV11-1,-,CASSFGVDTEAFF,TGTGCCAGCAGCTTCGGGGTGGACACTGAAGCTTTCTTT
TRBJ1-5,-,TRBV10-3,TRBD1,CAIRETGGDQPQHF,TGTGCCATCAGGGAGACAGGGGGCGACCAGCCCCAGCATTTT
TRBJ1-2,-,TRBV9,TRBD1,CASSKLGQITASGYTF,TGTGCCAGCAGTAAATTGGGACAGATTACGGCTAGTGGCTACACCTTC
TRBJ2-5,-,TRBV1,-,CTSSQTGYFSLALKETQYF,TGCACCAGCAGCCAAACGGGATATTTTAGTCTAGCGCTTAAAGAGACCCAGTACTTC
TRBJ1-1,-,TRBV5-1,-,CASSETGVPEAFF,TGCGCCAGCAGCGAGACCGGGGTCCCTGAAGCTTTCTTT
TRBJ2-5,-,TRBV28,-,CASSNLRGVAQTQYF,TGTGCCAGCAGTAACCTCAGGGGGGTAGCTCAGACCCAGTACTTC
TRBJ2-7,-,TRBV5-1,TRBD1,CASSRRGTGTTYEQYF,TGCGCCAGCAGCCGAAGGGGGACAGGGACGACCTACGAGCAGTACTTC
TRBJ2-7,-,TRBV4-1,-,CASSQGSSVYEQYF,TGCGCCAGCAGCCAAGGATCTAGCGTCTACGAGCAGTACTTC
TRBJ1-5,once,TRBV11-2,TRBD1,CASSTRDRSYSNQPQHF,TGTGCCAGCAGCACCCGGGACAGGTCCTATAGCAATCAGCCCCAGCATTTT
TRBJ2-7,-,TRBV18,TRBD2,CASSPPSGRAYEQYF,TGTGCCAGCTCACCACCCAGCGGGAGAGCCTACGAGCAGTACTTC
TRBJ1-1,-,TRBV11-2,-,CASSQLQGISKTEAFF,TGTGCCAGCAGCCAACTGCAGGGGATTTCGAAGACTGAAGCTTTCTTT
TRBJ2-6,-,TRBV7-9,TRBD2,CASSPPSGRFGANVLTF,TGTGCCAGCAGTCCCCCTAGCGGGAGATTTGGGGCCAACGTCCTGACTTTC
TRBJ1-2,-,TRBV30,-,CAWNQPGLAGGRDAHGYTF,TGTGCCTGGAACCAACCGGGACTAGCGGGAGGGAGGGACGCGCATGGCTACACCTTC